A selection of T cell receptor beta chains follows, all from one sample in a study of blood T cell repertoires in COVID-19. Profiling relied on immunoSEQ multiplex PCR, and the TCRdb table lists in-frame clones only, not all of them. The sample yields some 200,000 clones, around 87% seen once. The material sequenced was peripheral blood. These TCRs come from a man aged 35 to 55 with active or convalescent COVID-19. Each CDR3 is given with its conserved first and last residue. The order of the fields is V gene, clone size, D gene, J gene, CDR3 DNA, CDR3 protein. A D gene is named only where the DNA matches it firmly. A row's size may be missing; if present it is once, few, many or a size class.

V: TRBV18; size: few; D: TRBD1; J: TRBJ2-2; DNA: TGTGCCAGCTCACCCTGGAGGGACAGGGGTGCCGGGGAGCTGTTTTTT; CDR3: CASSPWRDRGAGELFF
V: TRBV7-2; size: once; D: .; J: TRBJ2-7; DNA: TGTGCCAGCAGCTTGTCGTCAATGGTCGGCGAGCAGTACTTC; CDR3: CASSLSSMVGEQYF
V: TRBV5-1; size: .; D: .; J: TRBJ1-1; DNA: TGCGCCAGCAGCAGGGAAGCCGGGGACACTGAAGCTTTCTTT; CDR3: CASSREAGDTEAFF
V: TRBV5-5; size: .; D: TRBD2; J: TRBJ2-3; DNA: TGTGCCAGCAGCCGGGGGACTAGCGGAGACTTCACAGATACGCAGTATTTT; CDR3: CASSRGTSGDFTDTQYF
V: TRBV3-1/TRBV3-2; size: once; D: .; J: TRBJ2-5; DNA: TGTGCCAGCAGCCAAGATGGAGGACCGGAGACCCAGTACTTC; CDR3: CASSQDGGPETQYF
V: TRBV27; size: .; D: .; J: TRBJ2-1; DNA: TGTGCCAGCAGTTTAAAACTTTTCAATGAGCAGTTCTTC; CDR3: CASSLKLFNEQFF
V: TRBV5-1; size: .; D: TRBD1; J: TRBJ1-1; DNA: TGCGCCAGCAGCGCTAACAGGGGTAGAGGCACTGAAGCTTTCTTT; CDR3: CASSANRGRGTEAFF
V: TRBV19; size: .; D: TRBD1; J: TRBJ1-5; DNA: TGTGCCAGTAGTGCAGGGGGCCGGAGCAATCAGCCCCAGCATTTT; CDR3: CASSAGGRSNQPQHF
V: TRBV5-1; size: .; D: .; J: TRBJ1-1; DNA: TGCGCCAGCAGCCTAACCCGGGGGAACCACCCAAACACTGAAGCTTTCTTT; CDR3: CASSLTRGNHPNTEAFF
V: TRBV12-1; size: .; D: .; J: TRBJ2-7; DNA: TGTGCCAGCAGCTTTGGGGGGGGCTACGAGCAGTACTTC; CDR3: CASSFGGGYEQYF
V: TRBV30; size: .; D: .; J: TRBJ2-7; DNA: TGTGCCTGGAGTGTACGGGGGAGCTACGAGCAGTACTTC; CDR3: CAWSVRGSYEQYF
V: TRBV4-3; size: .; D: TRBD1; J: TRBJ1-1; DNA: TGCGCCAGCAGCCAACAGGGGGCAGGTGAAGCTTTCTTT; CDR3: CASSQQGAGEAFF
V: TRBV5-5; size: few; D: TRBD1; J: TRBJ1-5; DNA: TGTGCCAGCAGCACCGGACAGGGGATCAATCAGCCCCAGCATTTT; CDR3: CASSTGQGINQPQHF
V: TRBV7-2; size: .; D: TRBD1; J: TRBJ1-2; DNA: TGTGCCAGCAGCATATCGGACAGGGGCTATGGCTACACCTTC; CDR3: CASSISDRGYGYTF
V: TRBV3-1/TRBV3-2; size: many; D: .; J: TRBJ2-5; DNA: TGTGCCAGCAGCCAGGCTCTCCCTCTCGGGGGAGAGACCCAGTACTTC; CDR3: CASSQALPLGGETQYF